Listed below are T cell receptor beta chains from one sample, sequenced in a study of cytomegalovirus exposure and HLA in healthy donors. Sequenced by immunoSEQ multiplex PCR; TCRdb stores in-frame clones only, minus some. The table shows some 140,000 clones, with 70% to 90% occurring only once. Source material: PBMCs. The receptors derive from a woman under 40 in good health and CMV-seronegative. CDR3s include the opening cysteine and the closing phenylalanine or tryptophan. The D gene is left open where the match is weak. Part of the rows lack a size; the others show once, few, many or a class for expanded clones.

clone_size j_call v_call d_call cdr3_length cdr3_aa cdr3_nt
. TRBJ2-7 TRBV9 . 13 CASSVGAGVEQYF TGTGCCAGCAGCGTAGGGGCAGGGGTCGAGCAGTACTTC
few TRBJ1-2 TRBV5-8 . 14 CASSLYSSNYGYTF TGTGCCAGCAGCTTGTACAGCTCAAACTATGGCTACACCTTC
. TRBJ1-6 TRBV11-2 . 13 CASSLGTNSPLHF TGTGCCAGCAGCTTAGGGACAAATTCACCCCTCCACTTT
medium-sized TRBJ1-1 TRBV6-5 TRBD1 15 CASSWTGGMNTEAFF TGTGCCAGCAGTTGGACAGGGGGCATGAACACTGAAGCTTTCTTT
. TRBJ1-1 TRBV5-1 . 14 CASSLGQKNTEAFF TGCGCCAGCAGCTTGGGACAGAAGAACACTGAAGCTTTCTTT
. TRBJ2-7 TRBV5-1 . 14 CASKTEPSKYEQYF TGCGCCAGCAAGACAGAACCTTCAAAATACGAGCAGTACTTC
. TRBJ1-4 TRBV6-1 . 16 CASSGLREGRVEKLFF TGTGCCAGCAGTGGCCTCAGGGAGGGACGGGTTGAAAAACTGTTTTTT
. TRBJ2-1 TRBV5-1 TRBD1 13 CASSLSGGIEQFF TGCGCCAGCAGCTTGTCAGGGGGCATTGAGCAGTTCTTC
. TRBJ1-3 TRBV19 . 13 CASSIPGHYTIYF TGTGCCAGTAGTATCCCGGGACACTACACCATATATTTT
. TRBJ1-1 TRBV30 . 13 CAWSFDKNTEAFF TGTGCCTGGAGTTTCGACAAGAACACTGAAGCTTTCTTT
. TRBJ2-1 TRBV7-3 . 15 CASSEQTAAYNEQFF TGTGCCAGCAGCGAACAGACAGCCGCCTACAATGAGCAGTTCTTC
. TRBJ1-3 TRBV6-5 . 14 CASGAGVSGNTIYF TGTGCCAGCGGGGCAGGGGTGTCGGGAAACACCATATATTTT
once TRBJ1-1 TRBV4-3 . 14 CASPTDGENTEAFF TGCGCCAGCCCGACGGACGGGGAGAACACTGAAGCTTTCTTT
. TRBJ2-5 TRBV18 TRBD1 15 CASSPEQGPEETQYF TGTGCCAGCTCACCGGAACAGGGGCCGGAGGAGACCCAGTACTTC
. TRBJ2-3 TRBV5-4 . 15 CASSPALRSTDTQYF TGTGCCAGCAGCCCTGCATTGAGGAGCACAGATACGCAGTATTTT
. TRBJ1-1 TRBV29-1 . 13 CSVEYSSNTEAFF TGCAGCGTTGAGTACAGCTCGAACACTGAAGCTTTCTTT
. TRBJ2-7 TRBV2 TRBD2 15 CASSTSGGAYYEQYF TGTGCCAGCAGTACTAGCGGGGGGGCTTACTACGAGCAGTACTTC
. TRBJ2-6 TRBV19 TRBD1 15 CASRDRASGANVLTF TGTGCCAGTAGGGACAGGGCCTCTGGGGCCAACGTCCTGACTTTC
. TRBJ2-1 TRBV7-8 TRBD1 18 CASSLYQGGQGAGNEQFF TGTGCCAGCAGCTTATACCAAGGGGGACAGGGGGCTGGAAATGAGCAGTTCTTC
. TRBJ2-7 TRBV7-2 TRBD2 15 CASSFLAGGYYEQYF TGTGCCAGCAGCTTTCTAGCGGGGGGTTACTACGAGCAGTACTTC
. TRBJ2-5 TRBV19 TRBD2 16 CASSQLAGGSGGTQYF TGTGCCAGTAGTCAGTTAGCGGGGGGATCTGGCGGGACCCAGTACTTC
. TRBJ1-1 TRBV27 TRBD1 16 CASNPNPGQGKAEAFF TGTGCCAGCAACCCCAACCCTGGACAGGGAAAGGCTGAAGCTTTCTTT
once TRBJ2-2 TRBV7-2 . 16 CASSPAQQGYHGELFF TGTGCCAGCAGCCCAGCCCAACAGGGATATCACGGGGAGCTGTTTTTT
. TRBJ2-2 TRBV27 TRBD1 14 CASRTGTGTGELFF TGTGCCAGCAGAACCGGGACAGGGACCGGGGAGCTGTTTTTT
. TRBJ2-3 TRBV27 TRBD1 16 CASSSTGGHRTDTQYF TGTGCCAGCAGTTCCACAGGGGGCCATAGGACAGATACGCAGTATTTT
. TRBJ2-7 TRBV5-1 . 14 CASSFDLASGEQYF TGCGCCAGCAGCTTTGACCTAGCCTCTGGCGAGCAGTACTTC
. TRBJ2-3 TRBV27 TRBD2 17 CASSYLSGGLSTDTQYF TGTGCCAGCAGTTACCTAAGCGGGGGCCTTAGCACAGATACGCAGTATTTT
. TRBJ1-1 TRBV5-4 . 16 CASSFGQINKNTEAFF TGTGCCAGCAGCTTCGGACAGATAAATAAGAACACTGAAGCTTTCTTT
few TRBJ1-1 TRBV2 TRBD1 12 CASSSQGVEAFF TGTGCCAGCAGTTCCCAGGGGGTTGAAGCTTTCTTT
. TRBJ1-2 TRBV5-1 TRBD1 16 CASSFYKRGPGYGYTF TGCGCCAGCAGCTTTTACAAGAGGGGGCCAGGCTATGGCTACACCTTC
. TRBJ1-5 TRBV4-1 TRBD1 15 CASSQSGQGGQPQHF TGCGCCAGCAGCCAATCAGGACAGGGGGGTCAGCCCCAGCATTTT
. TRBJ1-3 TRBV2 . 14 CASRLRSAGNTIYF TGTGCCAGCAGGCTGAGGAGTGCTGGAAACACCATATATTTT
. TRBJ2-7 TRBV4-1 . 14 CASSRDRRNYEQYF TGCGCCAGCAGCCGCGACAGGAGAAACTACGAGCAGTACTTC
. TRBJ2-7 TRBV5-6 . 14 CASSWGGGTDEQYF TGTGCCAGCAGCTGGGGAGGGGGTACCGACGAGCAGTACTTC
. TRBJ2-7 TRBV7-8 TRBD2 16 CASSPAWASGSHEQYF TGTGCCAGCAGCCCAGCTTGGGCTAGCGGGTCTCACGAGCAGTACTTC
. TRBJ1-1 TRBV6-1 . 14 CASSEIPENTEAFF TGTGCCAGCAGTGAAATTCCAGAGAACACTGAAGCTTTCTTT
. TRBJ1-4 TRBV18 . 14 CASSPSSGDEKLFF TGTGCCAGCTCACCATCGTCCGGTGATGAAAAACTGTTTTTT
. TRBJ2-2 TRBV2 . 16 CASNREGRGRSGELFF TGTGCCAGCAACAGAGAGGGCAGGGGTCGGTCCGGGGAGCTGTTTTTT
. TRBJ1-5 TRBV27 TRBD1 13 CASSLSIGQGQHF TGTGCCAGCAGTTTATCGATCGGACAGGGCCAGCATTTT
. TRBJ2-1 TRBV28 . 14 CASSLYRSWYEQFF TGTGCCAGCAGTTTATACCGTAGTTGGTATGAGCAGTTCTTC
. TRBJ2-3 TRBV5-4 TRBD1 13 CASSIQGIDTQYF TGTGCCAGCAGCATACAGGGGATAGATACGCAGTATTTT
. TRBJ1-5 TRBV28 TRBD1 15 CASSSQGLGNQPQHF TGTGCCAGCAGCTCACAGGGGTTAGGCAATCAGCCCCAGCATTTT
once TRBJ1-1 TRBV7-9 . 14 CASSLDRANTEAFF TGTGCCAGCAGCTTAGACAGAGCGAACACTGAAGCTTTCTTT
once TRBJ2-2 TRBV4-1 TRBD1 15 CASSLRQGNTGELFF TGCGCCAGCAGCCTCCGACAGGGTAACACCGGGGAGCTGTTTTTT
once TRBJ2-7 TRBV10-3 TRBD1 13 CAISGQGKYEQYF TGTGCCATCAGCGGACAGGGAAAGTACGAGCAGTACTTC
once TRBJ2-4 TRBV12-5 TRBD1 15 CASGLGQGDKNIQYF TGTGCTAGTGGTTTGGGACAGGGGGACAAAAACATTCAGTACTTC
. TRBJ2-1 TRBV21-1 . 17 CASSKLWGLRSYNEQFF TGTGCCAGCAGCAAACTCTGGGGCTTAAGGTCCTACAATGAGCAGTTCTTC
. TRBJ1-6 TRBV19 . 15 CASSIGGSLNSPLHF TGTGCCAGTAGTATAGGAGGCAGCCTGAATTCACCCCTCCACTTT
. TRBJ1-5 TRBV9 . 17 CASSPARGLYSNQPQHF TGTGCCAGCAGCCCCGCCCGGGGACTTTATAGCAATCAGCCCCAGCATTTT
. TRBJ1-2 TRBV4-1 . 15 CASSLRGTENYGYTF TGCGCCAGCAGCCTAAGGGGAACAGAAAACTATGGCTACACCTTC
. TRBJ2-1 TRBV10-3 TRBD2 16 CAISEGLAGGGNEQFF TGTGCCATCAGTGAGGGTCTAGCGGGGGGAGGCAATGAGCAGTTCTTC
. TRBJ1-2 TRBV5-1 . 14 CASSPEPGNYGYTF TGCGCCAGCAGTCCGGAGCCAGGGAACTATGGCTACACCTTC
. TRBJ2-4 TRBV4-2 . 15 CASSPSQGAKNIQYF TGTGCCAGCAGCCCATCACAGGGAGCCAAAAACATTCAGTACTTC
. TRBJ2-2 TRBV10-3 TRBD1 11 CAIGTAGELFF TGTGCCATTGGGACAGCCGGGGAGCTGTTTTTT
. TRBJ1-6 TRBV2 . 16 CASSEFAESYNSPLHF TGTGCCAGCAGTGAATTTGCGGAATCCTATAATTCACCCCTCCACTTT
. TRBJ2-1 TRBV7-8 . 16 CASSLMLGDNYNEQFF TGTGCCAGCAGCTTAATGCTGGGGGACAATTACAATGAGCAGTTCTTC
. TRBJ1-6 TRBV4-1 . 14 CASSRDSNNSPLHF TGCGCCAGCAGCCGGGACTCAAATAATTCACCCCTCCACTTT